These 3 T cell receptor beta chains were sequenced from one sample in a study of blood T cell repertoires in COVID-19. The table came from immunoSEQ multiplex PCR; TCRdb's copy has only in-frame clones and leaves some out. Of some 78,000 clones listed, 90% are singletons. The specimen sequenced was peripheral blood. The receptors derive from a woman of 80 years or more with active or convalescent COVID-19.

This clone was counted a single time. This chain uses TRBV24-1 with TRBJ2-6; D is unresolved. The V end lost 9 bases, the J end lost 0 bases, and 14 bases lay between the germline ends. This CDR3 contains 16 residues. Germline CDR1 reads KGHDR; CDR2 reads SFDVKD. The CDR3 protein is CATSEGGSSGANVLTF. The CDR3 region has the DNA TGTGCCACCTCGGAAGGCGGAAGCTCTGGGGCCAACGTCCTGACTTTC.

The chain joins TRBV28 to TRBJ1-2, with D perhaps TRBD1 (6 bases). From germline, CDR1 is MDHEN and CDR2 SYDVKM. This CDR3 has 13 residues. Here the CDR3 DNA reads TGTCCCACTGGGGGCAGGGAATGGTATGGCTACACCTTC. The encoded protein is CPTGGREWYGYTF.

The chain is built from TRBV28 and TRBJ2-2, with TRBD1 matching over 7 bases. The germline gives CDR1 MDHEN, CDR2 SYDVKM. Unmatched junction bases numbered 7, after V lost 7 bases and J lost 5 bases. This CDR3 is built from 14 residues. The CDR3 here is CASNKNRGTGELFF. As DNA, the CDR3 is TGTGCCAGCAATAAAAACAGGGGAACCGGGGAGCTGTTTTTT.